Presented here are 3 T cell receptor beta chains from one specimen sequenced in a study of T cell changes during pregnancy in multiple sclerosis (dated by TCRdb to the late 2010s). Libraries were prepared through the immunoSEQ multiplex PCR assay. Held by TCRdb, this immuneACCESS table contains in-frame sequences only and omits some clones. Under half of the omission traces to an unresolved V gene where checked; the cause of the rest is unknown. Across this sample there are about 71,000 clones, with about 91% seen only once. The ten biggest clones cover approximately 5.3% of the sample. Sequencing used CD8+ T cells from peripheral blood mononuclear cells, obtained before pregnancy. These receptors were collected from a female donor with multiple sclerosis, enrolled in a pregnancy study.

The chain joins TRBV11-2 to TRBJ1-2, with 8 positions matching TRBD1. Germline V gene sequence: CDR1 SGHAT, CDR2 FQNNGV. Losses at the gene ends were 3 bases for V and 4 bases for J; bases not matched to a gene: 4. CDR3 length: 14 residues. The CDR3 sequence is CASSFGQGGYGYTF. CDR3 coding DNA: TGTGCCAGCAGCTTTGGACAGGGAGGCTATGGCTACACCTTC. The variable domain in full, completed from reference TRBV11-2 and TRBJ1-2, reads EAGVAQSPRYKIIEKRQSVAFWCNPISGHATLYWYQQILGQGPKLLIQFQNNGVVDDSQLPKDRFSAERLKGVDSTLKIQPAKLEDSAVYLCASSFGQGGYGYTFGSGTRLTVV.

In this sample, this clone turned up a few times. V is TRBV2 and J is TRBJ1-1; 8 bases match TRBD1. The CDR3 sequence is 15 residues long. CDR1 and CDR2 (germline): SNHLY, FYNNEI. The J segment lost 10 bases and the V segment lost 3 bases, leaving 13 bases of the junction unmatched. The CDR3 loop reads CASSESGRGLVGAFF. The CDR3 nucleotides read TGTGCCAGCAGTGAGTCGGGCAGGGGGCTGGTGGGAGCTTTCTTT.

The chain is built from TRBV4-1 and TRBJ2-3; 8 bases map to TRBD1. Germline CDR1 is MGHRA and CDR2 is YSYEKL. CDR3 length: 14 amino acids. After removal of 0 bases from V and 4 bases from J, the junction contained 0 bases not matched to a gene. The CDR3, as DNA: TGCGCCAGCAGCCAAGAACAGGGGGCAGATACGCAGTATTTT. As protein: CASSQEQGADTQYF.